The 10 T cell receptor beta chains below all came from one sample that was sequenced in a study of T cell repertoires in cytomegalovirus infection. Using its own MiXCR run on the reads, TCRdb lists one record per CDR3 protein. This sample has about 180,000 distinct CDR3 sequences, with roughly 17% found just once. Sequencing used CD8+ T cells from PBMCs. The receptors shown here come from a human donor in good health (CMV status not recorded). Some clones in this sample may be carry-over from other donors' samples.

The chain combines TRBV4-3 with TRBJ1-2, with TRBD1 identical over 12 bases. The ends lost 4 bases at V and 0 bases at J; junction bases unmatched: 9. Germline loops: CDR1 LGHNA, CDR2 YSLEER. This CDR3 contains 18 residues. CDR3 nucleotide sequence: TGCGCCAGCAGCCCCAATACCGGGACAGGGGGCACTAACTATGGCTACACCTTC. Residues: CASSPNTGTGGTNYGYTF.

This clonotype appeared a few times. The chain links TRBV6-2 or TRBV6-3 to TRBJ2-3, with D possibly TRBD2 on 6 matching bases. V lost 2 bases, J lost 5 bases, and 17 bases lay in between. Germline CDR1 reads MNHEY; CDR2 reads SVGEGT. The CDR3 sequence is 16 residues long. The CDR3 coding sequence is TGTGCCAGCAGTTACCAGGGACTCGCTGGGGGAGATACGCAGTATTTT. Protein: CASSYQGLAGGDTQYF.

This clonotype was found a few times. This chain connects TRBV15 to TRBJ1-6, with D maybe TRBD1 (6 bases). In germline, CDR1 is LNHNV, CDR2 YYDKDF (reference sequence). This CDR3 spans 18 amino acids. V lost 1 base to trimming and J lost 10 bases, with 23 bases between them. The CDR3 DNA reads TGTGCCACCAGCAGAGCTGGTTTTGGCGACAGGTACGAATCACCCCTCCACTTT. It specifies CATSRAGFGDRYESPLHF. Supplemented by reference TRBV15 and TRBJ1-6, the full variable domain reads DAMVIQNPRYQVTQFGKPVTLSCSQTLNHNVMYWYQQKSSQAPKLLFHYYDKDFNNEADTPDNFQSRRPNTSFCFLDIRSPGLGDTAMYLCATSRAGFGDRYESPLHFGNGTRLTVT.

J is TRBJ2-2 and V is TRBV2; a weak D match, TRBD2 (5 bases). This CDR3 has 14 amino acids. V was pared by 7 bases and J by 3 bases, with 12 bases between. Germline V gives CDR1 SNHLY, CDR2 FYNNEI. The CDR3, as DNA: TGTGCCAGCAAAGCGGACCGAGACACCGGGGAGCTGTTTTTT. It codes for CASKADRDTGELFF.

This clonotype was detected many times. The chain's CDR3 is CASSETGTYEQYF. CDR3 nucleotides: TGTGCCAGCAGTGAAACAGGGACCTACGAGCAGTACTTC. J is TRBJ2-7 and V is TRBV6-1; the D gene is possibly TRBD1 (6 bases). The ends were cut back, 2 bases at V and 2 bases at J, with 7 bases in the middle. CDR3 size: 13 residues. In germline, CDR1 is MNHNS, CDR2 SASEGT.

The chain joins TRBV14 to TRBJ2-7; a weak D match, TRBD1 (6 bases). The germline V gene encodes CDR1 SGHDN and CDR2 FVKESK. Trimming pared 5 bases from V and 3 bases from J, leaving 8 bases between. CDR3 length: 12 amino acids. CDR3 nucleotide sequence: TGTGCCAGCAGCGGCAGGGGCTACGAGCAGTACTTC. It translates to CASSGRGYEQYF.

The J gene is TRBJ2-7, the V gene TRBV4-1; TRBD1 might be the D (6 bases). This CDR3 spans 16 amino acids. V lost 3 bases and J 0 bases, leaving 15 bases between the germline ends. The germline CDR1 and CDR2 sequences are MGHRA and YSYEKL. CDR3 bases: TGCGCCAGCAGCCAGAGACAGGAATCGAACTCCTACGAGCAGTACTTC. Protein: CASSQRQESNSYEQYF.

The chain uses TRBV20-1 and TRBJ2-7, with TRBD2 matching over 8 bases. The CDR3 is 12 amino acids. The germline gives CDR1 DFQATT, CDR2 SNEGSKA (reference sequence). The CDR3 nucleotides read TGCAGCTCGGGGGGGGCGCGTTACGAGCAGTACTTC. It encodes CSSGGARYEQYF.

The chain combines TRBV9 with TRBJ1-3; tentatively, D is TRBD1 (5 bases). Germline loops: CDR1 SGDLS, CDR2 YYNGEE. CDR3 length equals 15 residues. Trimming left V 3 bases short and J 4 bases short, with 14 bases between. CDR3 nucleotides: TGTGCCAGCAGCGGGGCCAGGGTCTCGGGAAACACCATATATTTT. Its protein product is CASSGARVSGNTIYF.

This clonotype has more than one count but fewer than ten. The rearrangement joins TRBV6-8 to TRBJ2-7; D may be TRBD1 (5 bases). V lost 2 bases and J 7 bases, leaving 9 bases between the germline ends. Germline CDR1 MNHGY, CDR2 SAAAGT. The CDR3 length is 12 residues. The CDR3 region is CASSYPGPEQYF. For the CDR3, the DNA is TGTGCCAGCAGTTACCCAGGGCCGGAGCAGTACTTC.